This T cell receptor (beta chain) was sequenced in a study of CD8 T cells in ankylosing spondylitis. Study-wide results and caveats: It was reported that disease-linked clones were significantly enriched in matched ankylosing spondylitis synovial fluid.

This clonotype appeared a few times. The antigen is undetermined. Deletions cut 3 bases from V and 7 bases from J, with 18 bases between. The germline V gene has CDR1 DFQATT and CDR2 SNEGSKA (reference sequence). The CDR3 is 14 residues long. One entry per CDR3 protein, called by TCRdb with MiXCR from the 5' RACE reads. In the table there are 250,000 to 300,000 distinct CDR3 sequences, roughly 20% of which are singletons. The chain carries TRBV20-1 and TRBJ2-5; D call uncertain. Material: blood, either unsorted or a sorted T cell fraction (not recorded which). This TCR was sampled from a male donor with ankylosing spondylitis or in good health (not recorded which). Written as DNA, the CDR3 is TGCAGTGCTAGCGAAAAGGACGTAATAAGGACCCAGTACTTC. Its translation is CSASEKDVIRTQYF.